These 10 T cell receptor beta chains originate from one sample sequenced in a study of shared clonotypes between healthy human individuals. The repertoire was sequenced with immunoSEQ multiplex PCR; TCRdb's copy has only in-frame clones and lacks some. Among about 2 million clones listed, roughly 94% were seen once. Input material: naive CD4+ T cells sorted from blood. Subset of the sample: CD45RA+ positively selected. Every receptor here comes from a man aged 18 to 29 in good health.

The chain links TRBV10-3 to TRBJ2-1; 7 bases map to TRBD2. This CDR3 has 15 amino acids. Germline lookup yields CDR1 ENHRY and CDR2 SYGVKD. The trim removed 2 bases at V and 8 bases at J, leaving 9 bases unmatched. The CDR3 DNA follows: TGTGCCATCAGTGAGGGGCTAGCGGAGGGTTATGAGCAGTTCTTC. Residues: CAISEGLAEGYEQFF.

The V and J genes are TRBV5-1 and TRBJ1-6; D might be TRBD1 (5 bases). The V end lost 0 bases, the J end lost 8 bases, and 15 bases lay between the germline ends. This CDR3 has 16 residues. Per germline, CDR1 SGHRS and CDR2 YFSETQ. CDR3 DNA sequence: TGCGCCAGCAGCTTGGGAAAGGGGCCTAGCGATTCACCCCTCCACTTT. As protein: CASSLGKGPSDSPLHF.

The chain recombines TRBV18 with TRBJ2-3, with 10 bases aligning to TRBD1. Germline CDR1 is KGHSH and CDR2 is LQKENI. Losses at the gene ends were 6 bases for V and 4 bases for J; bases not matched to a gene: 4. The CDR3 is 14 amino acids. The CDR3 sequence: CASSRDRGADTQYF. Here the CDR3 DNA reads TGTGCCAGCTCCCGGGACAGGGGAGCAGATACGCAGTATTTT.

V is TRBV4-1 and J is TRBJ2-3; possibly TRBD1 or TRBD2 for D (5 bases each). The V end was cut by 5 bases, the J end by 4 bases, with 16 bases between. Per germline, CDR1 MGHRA and CDR2 YSYEKL. This CDR3 is 15 amino acids long. Written as DNA, the CDR3 is TGCGCCAGCAGCGTGGGGGTAGGGCTGTCAGATACGCAGTATTTT. It yields the protein CASSVGVGLSDTQYF.

This sequence joins TRBV7-2 and TRBJ1-2; TRBD1 might be the D (5 bases). Germline assignment: CDR1 SGHTA and CDR2 FQGNSA. V lost 4 bases and J lost 2, with 14 bases in between. CDR3 length: 15 amino acids. The DNA of the CDR3 is TGTGCCAGCAGCTCTAGAGACAGCAAAAACTATGGCTACACCTTC. It encodes CASSSRDSKNYGYTF.

This clone has only one observation. The chain carries TRBV20-1 and TRBJ2-7; no firm D call. CDR1 and CDR2 (germline): DFQATT, SNEGSKA (reference sequence). The V and J ends lost 1 base and 3 bases respectively, with 4 bases between them. CDR3 length: 11 residues. The DNA of the CDR3 is TGCAGTGCTAGAGCTCTCTACGAGCAGTACTTC. Its translation: CSARALYEQYF.

This chain joins TRBV30 and TRBJ2-3; weak D call: TRBD1 (7 bases). From germline, CDR1 is GTSNPN and CDR2 SVGIG (reference sequence). Trimming left V 3 bases short and J 3 bases short, with 16 bases between. The CDR3 is 15 amino acids. CDR3 sequence reads: CAWSSGGTVTDTQYF. CDR3 nucleotide sequence: TGTGCCTGGAGCTCTGGGGGGACAGTAACAGATACGCAGTATTTT.

This chain uses TRBV28 with TRBJ2-6; 8 nucleotides match TRBD2. CDR1 is MDHEN, CDR2 SYDVKM, per germline. The CDR3 runs 15 residues. After removal of 8 bases from V and 2 bases from J, the junction contained 5 bases not matched to a gene. In nucleotides, the CDR3 is TGTGCCAGCGGCCCGGGGGGGCCTGGGGCCAACGTCCTGACTTTC. This gives the protein CASGPGGPGANVLTF.

The chain is built from TRBV30 and TRBJ2-5; D assignment may be TRBD1 or TRBD2 (5 bases each). The CDR3 extends over 14 amino acids. The germline V and J ends were trimmed by 3 bases and 1 base, with 12 bases remaining between them. Germline CDR1 GTSNPN, CDR2 SVGIG (reference sequence). CDR3 protein: CAWRPGSSQETQYF. The DNA for the CDR3 is TGTGCCTGGAGGCCAGGGAGTAGCCAAGAGACCCAGTACTTC.

V gene TRBV2 combines with J gene TRBJ1-6; TRBD1 is a possible D gene (5 bases). CDR1 and CDR2 (germline): SNHLY, FYNNEI. CDR3 length: 16 residues. Trimming stripped 6 bases from V and 7 bases from J, with 19 bases between. The CDR3 sequence: CASSGGAGRLNSPLHF. CDR3 nucleotide sequence: TGTGCCAGCAGCGGTGGGGCCGGCAGATTGAATTCACCCCTCCACTTT.